The source of this T cell receptor beta chain is a study of cytomegalovirus exposure and HLA in healthy donors. Turning to the study itself: Earlier results showed roughly 110 million unique TCR beta sequences derived from around 170 million T cells.

The primer mix had 60 Vbeta and 13 Jbeta primers. Clones were sequenced by immunoSEQ multiplex PCR, and TCRdb holds only the in-frame ones, with some missing. The data contain 130,000 to 150,000 clones, around 77% of them singletons. The germline V gene encodes CDR1 SGHRS and CDR2 YFSETQ. The CDR3 sequence is 16 residues long. Losses at the gene ends were 4 bases for V and 0 bases for J; bases not matched to a gene: 5. What was sequenced was PBMCs. This clonotype originated in a woman in her forties or fifties in good health and CMV-seronegative. The gene calls are TRBV5-1 and TRBJ2-3, with TRBD1 identical over 10 bases. CDR3 nucleotide sequence: TGCGCCAGCAGCGTGGGGACAGGGGTTAGCACAGATACGCAGTATTTT. Encoded protein: CASSVGTGVSTDTQYF.